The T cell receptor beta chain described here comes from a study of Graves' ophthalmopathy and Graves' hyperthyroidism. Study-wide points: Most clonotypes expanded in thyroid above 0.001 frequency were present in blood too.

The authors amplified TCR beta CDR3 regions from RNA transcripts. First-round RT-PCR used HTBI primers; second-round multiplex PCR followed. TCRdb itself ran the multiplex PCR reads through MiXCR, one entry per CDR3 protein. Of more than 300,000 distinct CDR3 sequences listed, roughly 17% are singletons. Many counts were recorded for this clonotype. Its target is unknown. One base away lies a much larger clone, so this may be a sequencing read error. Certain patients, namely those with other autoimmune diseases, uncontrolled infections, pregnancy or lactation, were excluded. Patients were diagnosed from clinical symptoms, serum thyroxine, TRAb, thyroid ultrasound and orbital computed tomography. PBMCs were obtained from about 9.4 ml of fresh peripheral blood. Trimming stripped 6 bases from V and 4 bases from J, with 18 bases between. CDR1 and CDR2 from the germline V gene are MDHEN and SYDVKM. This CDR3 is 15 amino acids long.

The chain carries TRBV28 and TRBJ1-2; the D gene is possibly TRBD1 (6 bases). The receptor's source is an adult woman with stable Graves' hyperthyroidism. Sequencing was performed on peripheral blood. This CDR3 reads CASRPGEGGSYGYTF. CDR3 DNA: TGTGCCAGCAGACCCGGAGAGGGGGGAAGCTATGGCTACACCTTC.